The clone carrying this T cell receptor (beta chain) has just a few counts. The CDR3 totals 11 residues. The V gene lost 8 bases and the J gene lost 7 bases, with 12 bases spanning the gap. CDR1 MNHEY and CDR2 SVGAGI come from the germline V gene. The sample is drawn from a study of blood T cell repertoires in COVID-19. At the level of the study: COVID-19 samples, acute and convalescent, were from the United States, Italy and Spain. Sources were T cells, B-cell-depleted T cells, or PBMCs; the material itself was cDNA or gDNA.

Original data processing: Reference gene primers were amplified, and this amplification served to estimate nucleated cell counts. Using immunoSEQ multiplex PCR, the repertoire was profiled, and TCRdb retains in-frame clones only, with some absent. The V and J calls and clone size are taken from that table; D and trimming were inferred from the DNA. There are roughly 410,000 clones in the sample; more than 70% occur only once, and over 1% lies in the top ten. The receptor was isolated from a man in his forties with acute or convalescent COVID-19. This chain links TRBV6-5 with TRBJ2-7; D not resolved. The specimen was peripheral blood. CDR3 sequence: CASAQHGEQYF. The CDR3 DNA reads TGTGCCAGCGCTCAGCACGGGGAGCAGTACTTC.